One sample yielded the 27 T cell receptor beta chains listed below, sequenced in a study of blood T cell repertoires in COVID-19. Profiling relied on immunoSEQ multiplex PCR, and the TCRdb table lists in-frame clones only, not all of them. This sample has under 350,000 clones, with under 90% found just once. Sequenced: peripheral blood. Receptors were obtained from a woman aged 45 to 65 who had recovered from COVID-19.

The rearrangement links TRBV5-1 to TRBJ2-7; weak D call: TRBD2 (5 bases). The CDR3 totals 15 residues. The germline gives CDR1 SGHRS, CDR2 YFSETQ. Trimming removed 0 bases at V and 0 bases at J, with 10 bases between. This chain's CDR3 is CASSLGGGPSYEQYF. CDR3 nucleotides: TGCGCCAGCAGCTTGGGTGGCGGGCCCTCCTACGAGCAGTACTTC. Looking up the rest from reference TRBV5-1 and TRBJ2-7 gives the full variable domain: KAGVTQTPRYLIKTRGQQVTLSCSPISGHRSVSWYQQTPGQGLQFLFEYFSETQRNKGNFPGRFSGRQFSNSRSEMNVSTLELGDSALYLCASSLGGGPSYEQYFGPGTRLTVT.

The V gene is TRBV11-3, the J gene TRBJ2-2; the match to TRBD2 covers 12 bases. V was clipped by 3 bases and J by 9 bases; unmatched bases: 5. CDR1 and CDR2 from the germline V gene are SGHNT and YENEEA. The CDR3 length is 15 residues. The CDR3 DNA is TGTGCCAGCAGCTTGGCTAGCGGGGGGGCCTGGGAGCTGTTTTTT. As protein: CASSLASGGAWELFF. Drawing the rest from reference TRBV11-3 and TRBJ2-2, the complete variable domain is EAGVVQSPRYKIIEKKQPVAFWCNPISGHNTLYWYLQNLGQGPELLIRYENEEAVDDSQLPKDRFSAERLKGVDSTLKIQPAELGDSAVYLCASSLASGGAWELFFGEGSRLTVL.

This chain uses TRBV30 with TRBJ1-5; 8 bases line up with TRBD1. Germline CDR1 is GTSNPN and CDR2 is SVGIG (reference sequence). The V gene end was trimmed by 4 bases and the J gene end by 6 bases; junction bases not matched to a gene: 8. This CDR3 has 14 residues. CDR3 loop: CAWKYRGGGQPQHF. The CDR3 DNA reads as TGTGCCTGGAAGTACAGGGGGGGAGGTCAGCCCCAGCATTTT.

The chain combines TRBV4-2 with TRBJ2-1, with TRBD2 matching over 8 bases. Germline V lookup: CDR1 LGHNA, CDR2 YNFKEQ. This CDR3 region has 17 residues. J was trimmed by 6 bases and V by 1 base; bases with no gene match: 11. The DNA for the CDR3 is TGTGCCAGCAGCCAAGTCGCGGGGACTAGGGGGGCCAATGAGCAGTTCTTC. The encoded protein is CASSQVAGTRGANEQFF.

The V call is TRBV4-1, the J call TRBJ1-1; tentatively, D is TRBD1 (5 bases). The length of the CDR3 is 15 residues. The V end was cut by 8 bases, the J end by 5 bases, with 21 bases between. Germline V gene data show CDR1 as MGHRA and CDR2 as YSYEKL. The CDR3 bases are TGCGCCAGCGGAAGGACAACTCACCCCAGTACTGAAGCTTTCTTT. This sequence encodes CASGRTTHPSTEAFF.

Written as DNA, the CDR3 is TGTGCCAGCAGTCCCGTGGGCGGGATAACCGGGGAGCTGTTTTTT. This gives the protein CASSPVGGITGELFF. V usage is TRBV6-2 or TRBV6-3 and J usage is TRBJ2-2; D is perhaps TRBD2 (6 bases). The CDR3 consists of 15 residues. The germline V gene has CDR1 MNHEY and CDR2 SVGEGT. The germline V and J ends were trimmed by 5 bases and 5 bases, with 15 bases remaining between them.

This clone has just a few counts. V usage is TRBV28 and J usage is TRBJ2-7; TRBD1 agrees at 8 bases. The V and J ends lost 8 bases and 7 bases, in that order; junction bases with no gene match: 10. The CDR3 length is 13 residues. The V gene's germline CDR1 is MDHEN and CDR2 SYDVKM. This CDR3 is CASVRTGLGEQYF. The CDR3 DNA follows: TGTGCCAGCGTACGGACAGGGCTAGGGGAGCAGTACTTC.

This CDR3 is CASSEEGTSGETQYF. The CDR3 DNA follows: TGTGCCAGCAGTGAAGAGGGGACTAGCGGAGAGACCCAGTACTTC. The chain uses TRBV2 and TRBJ2-5, with 11 bases identical to TRBD2. Germline V CDR1 and CDR2: SNHLY, FYNNEI. CDR3 length equals 15 residues. J was trimmed by 4 bases and V by 1 base; bases with no gene match: 2.

The chain recombines TRBV30 with TRBJ2-1; 7 nucleotides align to TRBD2. J gave up 3 bases and V 3 bases, and 8 bases lay outside the gene matches. Germline V CDR1 and CDR2: GTSNPN, SVGIG (reference sequence). This CDR3 has 15 amino acids. CDR3 amino acids: CAWSSGGGFYNEQFF. The CDR3 DNA is TGTGCCTGGAGCTCGGGGGGAGGCTTCTACAATGAGCAGTTCTTC.

This rearrangement joins TRBV28 to TRBJ1-6, with a weak D call TRBD1 (6 bases). The CDR3 is 15 residues long. V lost 5 bases, J lost 10 bases, and 18 bases lay in between. The V gene's germline CDR1 is MDHEN and CDR2 SYDVKM. The CDR3, as DNA: TGTGCCAGCAGTGTGGGGGGGGGCACGGTCTCACCCCTCCACTTT. It is translated as CASSVGGGTVSPLHF.

The chain is built from TRBV7-8 and TRBJ2-7; 8 bases fit TRBD2. Germline-derived CDR1 and CDR2 are SGHVS and FQNEAQ. Unmatched junction bases numbered 9, after V lost 5 bases and J lost 3 bases. This CDR3 has 15 amino acids. This chain's CDR3 is CASSPAAGAIYEQYF. The DNA of the CDR3 is TGTGCCAGCAGCCCGGCAGCGGGGGCCATCTACGAGCAGTACTTC.

CDR3 region: CAISAGQGADINQPQHF. Here the CDR3 DNA reads TGTGCCATCAGTGCGGGACAGGGGGCGGACATCAATCAGCCCCAGCATTTT. The rearrangement uses TRBV10-3 and TRBJ1-5; TRBD1 agrees at 12 bases. CDR3 size: 17 residues. The germline V gene has CDR1 ENHRY and CDR2 SYGVKD. V trimming: 4 bases; J trimming: 3 bases; junction bases outside the gene matches: 7.

The rearrangement joins TRBV4-3 to TRBJ2-7, with TRBD2 matching 7 bases. Germline values: CDR1 LGHNA, CDR2 YSLEER. The CDR3 loop spans 15 amino acids. V trimming: 0 bases; J trimming: 2 bases; junction bases outside the gene matches: 4. The CDR3 spells CASSQETRGTYEQYF. The DNA of the CDR3 is TGCGCCAGCAGCCAAGAAACGCGGGGGACCTACGAGCAGTACTTC.

V is TRBV4-2 and J is TRBJ2-5; a possible D gene is TRBD2 (6 bases). Germline CDR1 reads LGHNA; CDR2 reads YNFKEQ. Trimming removed 1 base at V and 9 bases at J, with 12 bases between. The CDR3 is 13 amino acids. The CDR3 spells CASSQARETAQYF. Written as DNA, the CDR3 is TGTGCCAGCAGCCAAGCACGGGAGACGGCCCAGTACTTC.

The CDR3 sequence: CASSLTGTTEGYEQYF. The CDR3 bases are TGTGCCAGCAGCTTAACCGGCACGACCGAGGGATACGAGCAGTACTTC. The V gene is TRBV7-3, the J gene TRBJ2-7; tentatively, D is TRBD2 (5 bases). CDR1 is SGHTA and CDR2 is FQGTGA in the germline V gene. The CDR3 runs to 16 residues. V was cut by 0 bases and J by 4 bases, with 16 bases left in between.

The chain employs TRBV27 and TRBJ2-6; TRBD2 aligns across 8 bases. This CDR3 comprises 16 residues. J lost 1 base, V lost 5 bases, and 4 bases had no gene match. Per germline, CDR1 MNHEY and CDR2 SMNVEV (reference sequence). As DNA, the CDR3 is TGTGCCAGCAGTAAGGGACTAGTGTCTGGGGCCAACGTCCTGACTTTC. Translating gives CASSKGLVSGANVLTF. The full variable domain, in which reference TRBV27 and TRBJ2-6 provide the parts outside the CDR3, is EAQVTQNPRYLITVTGKKLTVTCSQNMNHEYMSWYRQDPGLGLRQIYYSMNVEVTDKGDVPEGYKVSRKEKRNFPLILESPSPNQTSLYFCASSKGLVSGANVLTFGAGSRLTVL.

The chain combines TRBV12-3 or TRBV12-4 with TRBJ1-5; 7 bases are a match to TRBD1. The V segment lost 5 bases and the J segment 7 bases; nucleotides outside the gene matches: 5. The CDR3 has 13 residues. Written as DNA, the CDR3 is TGTGCCAGCAGTACAGACAGGGACCAGCCCCAGCATTTT. It translates to CASSTDRDQPQHF.

The chain uses TRBV7-3 and TRBJ1-1, with TRBD1 as a possible D gene (5 bases). Trimming removed 5 bases at V and 4 bases at J, with 8 bases between. Germline-derived CDR1 and CDR2 are SGHTA and FQGTGA. This CDR3 is 12 amino acids long. CDR3: CASSPRGTEAFF. DNA for the CDR3: TGTGCCAGCAGCCCTAGGGGCACTGAAGCTTTCTTT.

This chain links TRBV30 with TRBJ2-3, with 10 bases lining up with TRBD2. Germline CDR1 reads GTSNPN; CDR2 reads SVGIG (reference sequence). The CDR3 loop spans 14 amino acids. With V trimmed by 0 bases and J by 5 bases, 2 bases remained unmatched. The CDR3 coding sequence is TGTGCCTGGAGTGTTATAGCGGGGGGAGATACGCAGTATTTT. Translating gives CAWSVIAGGDTQYF.

The chain links TRBV5-1 to TRBJ2-7, with 10 nucleotides matching TRBD1. This CDR3 has 16 amino acids. Germline assignment: CDR1 SGHRS and CDR2 YFSETQ. V lost 3 bases and J lost 5; bases outside the gene matches: 11. CDR3 nucleotide sequence: TGCGCCAGCAGCTGGGACAGGGGATCAGGTATCGACGAGCAGTACTTC. Encoded protein: CASSWDRGSGIDEQYF.

The V and J genes are TRBV28 and TRBJ1-5; D not certain. Germline CDR1 reads MDHEN; CDR2 reads SYDVKM. The CDR3 covers 12 residues. V was trimmed by 4 bases and J by 4 bases, leaving 5 bases between them. CDR3 sequence (DNA): TGTGCCAGCAGTTCTAAAAATCAGCCCCAGCATTTT. Its protein product is CASSSKNQPQHF.

This chain connects TRBV3-1 (or the pseudogene TRBV3-2) to TRBJ2-1, with D perhaps matching TRBD2 (7 bases). V lost 5 bases and J lost 7, with 21 bases in between. Germline V CDR1 and CDR2: LGHDT, YNNKEL (reference sequence). This CDR3 region has 16 residues. The CDR3 reads CASSSTTREGGNEQFF. The CDR3 DNA is TGTGCCAGCAGCTCCACTACTAGGGAGGGGGGGAATGAGCAGTTCTTC.

V gene TRBV28 combines with J gene TRBJ2-5; the match to TRBD2 covers 8 bases. Germline V lookup: CDR1 MDHEN, CDR2 SYDVKM. This CDR3 has 17 amino acids. Trimming removed 6 bases from V and 5 bases from J; junction bases left unmatched: 17. CDR3 region: CASSSGRLAGFGETQYF. The CDR3 nucleotides read TGTGCCAGCAGCTCCGGAAGGTTAGCGGGATTCGGGGAGACCCAGTACTTC.

The chain uses TRBV9 and TRBJ1-4; maybe TRBD1 (6 bases). CDR1 and CDR2 from the germline V gene are SGDLS and YYNGEE. The CDR3 is 16 residues long. V dropped 0 bases and J dropped 2 bases, with 11 bases sitting between them. The CDR3 spells CASSVGGGGTNEKLFF. CDR3 in DNA: TGTGCCAGCAGCGTAGGTGGGGGGGGCACTAATGAAAAACTGTTTTTT. The variable domain in full, with the rest retrieved from reference TRBV9 and TRBJ1-4, is DSGVTQTPKHLITATGQRVTLRCSPRSGDLSVYWYQQSLDQGLQFLIQYYNGEERAKGNILERFSAQQFPDLHSELNLSSLELGDSALYFCASSVGGGGTNEKLFFGSGTQLSVL.

The chain combines TRBV29-1 with TRBJ2-3; 9 positions match TRBD2. V trimming: 2 bases; J trimming: 2 bases; junction bases outside the gene matches: 5. Per germline, CDR1 SQVTM and CDR2 ANQGSEA. This CDR3 region has 15 residues. The CDR3 loop reads CSVELLAGNTDTQYF. The DNA for the CDR3 is TGCAGCGTTGAATTACTAGCGGGTAACACAGATACGCAGTATTTT.

This clone was observed once. The chain joins TRBV19 to TRBJ1-1, with 9 bases lining up with TRBD1. This CDR3 comprises 16 residues. V lost 5 bases, J lost 11 bases, and 18 bases stayed unmatched. Germline V lookup: CDR1 LNHDA, CDR2 SQIVND (reference sequence). The CDR3 sequence is CASSPTSGQGKSDAFF. The CDR3 bases are TGTGCCAGTAGTCCCACATCGGGACAGGGAAAGAGCGACGCTTTCTTT.

With respect to this clone: The germline gene is not matched at one end of the junction; a read error may be the cause. The chain carries TRBV28 and TRBJ1-2; 7 bases align to TRBD1. Germline lookup yields CDR1 MDHEN and CDR2 SYDVKM. This CDR3 is 14 amino acids long. In DNA, the CDR3 is TGTGCCAGCTGTTTAGGAGGGGGCGTTGGGGGCTACACCTTC. Encoded protein: CASCLGGGVGGYTF.